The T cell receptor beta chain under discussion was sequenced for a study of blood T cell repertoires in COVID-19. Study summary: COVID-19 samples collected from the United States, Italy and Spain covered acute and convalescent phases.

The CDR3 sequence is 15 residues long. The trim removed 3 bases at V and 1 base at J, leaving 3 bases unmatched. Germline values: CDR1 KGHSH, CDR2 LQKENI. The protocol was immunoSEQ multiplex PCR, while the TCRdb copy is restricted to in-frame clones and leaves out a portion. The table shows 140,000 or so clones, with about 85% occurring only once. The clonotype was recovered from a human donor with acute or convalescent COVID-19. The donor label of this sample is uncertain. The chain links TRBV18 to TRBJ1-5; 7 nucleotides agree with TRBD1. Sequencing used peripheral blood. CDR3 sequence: CASSPQGVSNQPQHF. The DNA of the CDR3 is TGTGCCAGCTCACCCCAGGGGGTCAGCAATCAGCCCCAGCATTTT.